This entry concerns a single T cell receptor (beta chain). The sequence runs out 3 residues before the end of the CDR3; the remainder is reconstructed from the germline J gene. This sample was included in a study of T cells in women clearing cervical HPV infection. Study-level background: Donors had HPV16-related CIN3 or worse; 2 had invasive cancer. Case blood drawn at lesion detection; control blood after infection cleared.

The assay was immunoSEQ multiplex PCR, and TCRdb's table has in-frame clones only and misses some. Seen in this sample are fewer than 30,000 clones; the ten most common clones hold under 20%. The length of the CDR3 is 15 residues. Germline CDR1 is SGHVS and CDR2 is FNYEAQ. The sample consisted of blood buffy coat. The receptor's source is a woman between 18 and 75 years old with a cervical HPV16 infection that either progressed to CIN3+ or cleared (not recorded which). The rearrangement uses TRBV7-6 and TRBJ1-2; D perhaps matches TRBD1 (5 bases). The CDR3 DNA, read in part, is TGTGCCACCGCGGTGGGACTAGCGGGGGTGGATACC. This encodes CATAVGLAGVDT. The whole CDR3 sequence is CATAVGLAGVDTYTF.